A single sample is the source of the 5 T cell receptor beta chains below, sequenced in a study of cytomegalovirus exposure and HLA in healthy donors. PCR was performed using 60 Vbeta and 13 Jbeta primers. Assay: immunoSEQ multiplex PCR; the TCRdb copy retains only in-frame clones and omits some. There are under 250,000 clones in the sample; about 85% occur only once, and 0.2% to 0.25% lies in the top ten. The sequencing sample was made of PBMCs. The receptors shown here come from a girl under 10 years old in good health and CMV-seronegative.

The CDR3 loop reads CASSKQGGYNEQFF. In DNA form, the CDR3 reads TGTGCCAGCAGTAAACAGGGTGGCTACAATGAGCAGTTCTTC. This chain connects TRBV27 to TRBJ2-1; tentatively, D is TRBD1 (6 bases). The germline gives CDR1 MNHEY, CDR2 SMNVEV (reference sequence). The CDR3 length is 14 residues. V was cut by 5 bases and J by 3 bases, with 11 bases left in between.

This clone was picked up a small number of times. The chain couples TRBV5-1 to TRBJ1-1, with a weak D call TRBD1 (5 bases). The CDR3 covers 13 residues. With 5 bases removed from V and 4 bases from J, the gap between germline ends came to 12 bases. Germline CDR1 and CDR2: SGHRS and YFSETQ. The CDR3 sequence: CASSGRQFTEAFF. For the CDR3, the DNA is TGCGCCAGCAGTGGGCGACAGTTCACTGAAGCTTTCTTT.

This clone was picked up one time. The chain is built from TRBV18 and TRBJ2-7; D is perhaps TRBD2 (6 bases). Germline loops: CDR1 KGHSH, CDR2 LQKENI. The CDR3 has 15 amino acids. V dropped 4 bases and J dropped 7 bases, with 20 bases sitting between them. This CDR3 reads CASSLSVSPRGEQYF. CDR3 DNA sequence: TGTGCCAGCTCACTCTCGGTCTCACCCCGGGGGGAGCAGTACTTC. Variable domain in full (rest from reference TRBV18 and TRBJ2-7): NAGVMQNPRHLVRRRGQEARLRCSPMKGHSHVYWYRQLPEEGLKFMVYLQKENIIDESGMPKERFSAEFPKEGPSILRIQQVVRGDSAAYFCASSLSVSPRGEQYFGPGTRLTVT.

The rearrangement links TRBV11-3 to TRBJ1-1, with D unclear. V dropped 8 bases and J dropped 3 bases, with 10 bases sitting between them. Per the germline V gene, CDR1 is SGHNT and CDR2 is YENEEA. The CDR3 runs 12 residues. The CDR3 reads CASSFGDTEAFF. The CDR3 DNA is TGTGCCAGCTCCTTCGGGGACACTGAAGCTTTCTTT.

The chain joins TRBV2 to TRBJ2-7, with 12 positions matching TRBD2. Germline V CDR1 and CDR2: SNHLY, FYNNEI. CDR3 length: 15 residues. V dropped 6 bases and J dropped 7; count of bases not matched to a gene: 10. CDR3 DNA sequence: TGTGCCAGCAGGGACCAGGGACTAGCGGGCTGGGAGCAGTACTTC. This sequence encodes CASRDQGLAGWEQYF. Using reference TRBV2 and TRBJ2-7 for the parts outside the CDR3, the full variable domain is EPEVTQTPSHQVTQMGQEVILRCVPISNHLYFYWYRQILGQKVEFLVSFYNNEISEKSEIFDDQFSVERPDGSNFTLKIRSTKLEDSAMYFCASRDQGLAGWEQYFGPGTRLTVT.